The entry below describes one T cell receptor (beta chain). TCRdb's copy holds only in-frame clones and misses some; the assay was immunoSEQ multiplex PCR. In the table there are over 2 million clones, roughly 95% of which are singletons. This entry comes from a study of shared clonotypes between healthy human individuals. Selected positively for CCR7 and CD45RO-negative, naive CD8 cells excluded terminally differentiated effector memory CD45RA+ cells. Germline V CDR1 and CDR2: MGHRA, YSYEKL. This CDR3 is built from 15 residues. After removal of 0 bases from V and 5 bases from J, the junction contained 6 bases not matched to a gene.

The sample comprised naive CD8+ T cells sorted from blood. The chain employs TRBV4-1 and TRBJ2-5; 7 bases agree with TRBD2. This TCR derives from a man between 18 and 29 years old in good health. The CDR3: CASSQDRGGTETQYF. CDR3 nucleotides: TGCGCCAGCAGCCAAGACCGCGGGGGAACGGAGACCCAGTACTTC.